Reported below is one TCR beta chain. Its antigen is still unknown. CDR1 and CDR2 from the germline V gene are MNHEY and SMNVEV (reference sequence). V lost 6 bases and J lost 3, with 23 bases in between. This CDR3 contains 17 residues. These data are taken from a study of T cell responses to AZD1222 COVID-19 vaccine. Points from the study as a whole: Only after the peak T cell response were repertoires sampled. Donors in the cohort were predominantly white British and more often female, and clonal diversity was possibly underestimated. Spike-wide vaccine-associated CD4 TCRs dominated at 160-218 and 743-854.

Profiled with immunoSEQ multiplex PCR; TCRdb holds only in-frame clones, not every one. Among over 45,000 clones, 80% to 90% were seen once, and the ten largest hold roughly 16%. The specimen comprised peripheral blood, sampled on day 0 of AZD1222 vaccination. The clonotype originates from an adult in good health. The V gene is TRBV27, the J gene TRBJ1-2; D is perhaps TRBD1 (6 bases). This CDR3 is CASSRTRKGQSDYGYTF. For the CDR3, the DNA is TGTGCCAGCAGCCGAACCCGTAAAGGACAGTCTGACTATGGCTACACCTTC.